Only a few counts were recorded for the clone carrying this TCR beta chain. What it binds is unknown. These data come from a study of T cells in narcolepsy. Assay used: immunoSEQ multiplex PCR; TCRdb lists only in-frame clones, some missing. The sample yields roughly 8,100 clones, 61% seen once. This CDR3 spans 16 amino acids. Germline V gene data show CDR1 as SGDLS and CDR2 as YYNGEE. V was clipped by 5 bases and J by 4 bases, with 20 bases between them. Regarding the study as a whole: Blood of same and different patients, but not healthy controls, reportedly held recurring autoreactive clonotypes. Same-patient CSF and blood CD4+ T cell clonotypes included HCRT-specific and TRIB2-specific autoreactive ones.

Material for sequencing was CD45RA- memory CD8+ T cells from PBMCs. This receptor was identified in a human donor with narcolepsy. The rearrangement links TRBV9 to TRBJ2-3; D is possibly TRBD2 (5 bases). DNA for the CDR3: TGTGCCAGCAGTTTCTCCGGGGTCGACGGTTCAGATACGCAGTATTTT. Residues: CASSFSGVDGSDTQYF.